Listed here is a single T cell receptor (beta chain). Antigen: not known. Every donor was a healthy person donating bone marrow. This record belongs to a study of cytomegalovirus exposure and HLA in healthy donors. Broader study findings: The study reported that TCR beta sequences accurately predicted HLA-A and HLA-B alleles in most subjects. Judged likely to be a sequencing artifact was a cluster of highly shared sequence variants. A later analysis found most CMV-associated TCR beta chains apparently HLA-restricted.

PCR involved 60 Vbeta and 13 Jbeta primers. Data came from immunoSEQ multiplex PCR; TCRdb stores just in-frame clones and leaves some out. The repertoire includes roughly 200,000 clones, 82% of them detected once, and around 2.7% sits in the top ten. The CDR3 is 14 residues long. Per the germline V gene, CDR1 is SGHNT and CDR2 is YYREEE (reference sequence). V dropped 1 base and J dropped 4 bases, with 9 bases sitting between them. Source material: PBMCs. The genes are TRBV5-4 and TRBJ1-3; D not resolved. This clonotype originated in a middle-aged woman in good health and CMV-seronegative. The CDR3 DNA is TGTGCCAGCAGCTTGCCAGGCCCCGGAAACACCATATATTTT. Translated, it gives CASSLPGPGNTIYF.